This entry concerns a single TCR beta chain. This specimen comes from a study of blood T cell repertoires in COVID-19. Here immunoSEQ multiplex PCR was the method, and the copy in TCRdb shows in-frame clones only, minus some. The sample contains 95,000 to 150,000 clones, around 83% of which appear only once. The CDR3 is 14 residues long. Germline values: CDR1 SGHRS, CDR2 YFSETQ. The V gene lost 3 bases and the J gene lost 5 bases, with 15 bases spanning the gap. The origin of this receptor is a woman in her twenties or thirties who had recovered from COVID-19. Sequencing was carried out using PBMCs or T cells enriched from blood (not recorded which). The chain has TRBV5-1 and TRBJ2-7; D is perhaps TRBD2 (6 bases). CDR3 amino acids: CASSSTGVFHEQYF. In DNA form, the CDR3 reads TGCGCCAGCAGCTCGACGGGGGTGTTCCACGAGCAGTACTTC.